The rows below give T cell receptor beta chains drawn from one sample of a study of CD8+CD57+ T cells in acquired aplastic anemia. One entry per CDR3 protein, called by TCRdb with MiXCR from the reads. The table includes 150,000 to 200,000 distinct CDR3 sequences, about 60% detected once. Sequenced sample: sorted CD4+, CD8+, or CD8+CD57+ T cells (not recorded which) from PBMCs. These receptors came from a human donor in good health. CDR3s include the opening cysteine and the closing phenylalanine or tryptophan. The D gene is left open where the match is weak. Rows may omit the clone size; those that give it use once, few, many or a size class.

j_call: TRBJ1-2; d_call: TRBD1; v_call: TRBV7-2; clone_size: -; cdr3_nt: TGTGCCAGCAGCTTGGGACAGGGGGCGCGGGGCTACACCTTC; cdr3_aa: CASSLGQGARGYTF
j_call: TRBJ1-5; d_call: TRBD1; v_call: TRBV6-6; clone_size: many; cdr3_nt: TGTGCCAGCAGCCAGGACAGGGGAAGCAATCAGCCCCAGCATTTT; cdr3_aa: CASSQDRGSNQPQHF
j_call: TRBJ2-7; d_call: -; v_call: TRBV7-9; clone_size: many; cdr3_nt: TGTGCCGTCGCGGGGAACTTAATATACGAGCAGTACTTC; cdr3_aa: CAVAGNLIYEQYF
j_call: TRBJ2-5; d_call: -; v_call: TRBV27; clone_size: -; cdr3_nt: TGTGCCAGCAGTTATACCGGGCATTACCAAGAGGCCCAGTACTTC; cdr3_aa: CASSYTGHYQEAQYF
j_call: TRBJ1-3; d_call: -; v_call: TRBV6-2/TRBV6-3; clone_size: many; cdr3_nt: TGTGCCAGCAGTTACGCAGACTCTGGAAACACCATATATTTT; cdr3_aa: CASSYADSGNTIYF
j_call: TRBJ2-5; d_call: -; v_call: TRBV24-1; clone_size: few; cdr3_nt: TGTGCCACCAGTGATGGGGCGCAGGAGACCCAGTACTTC; cdr3_aa: CATSDGAQETQYF
j_call: TRBJ1-1; d_call: -; v_call: TRBV5-6; clone_size: -; cdr3_nt: TGTGCCGGCAGCTCCCCGCATGAGGATGAAGTTTTCTTT; cdr3_aa: CAGSSPHEDEVFF
j_call: TRBJ1-2; d_call: TRBD1; v_call: TRBV24-1; clone_size: -; cdr3_nt: TGTGCCACCAGTGATCCGGACAGGGTCGATGGCTACACCTTC; cdr3_aa: CATSDPDRVDGYTF
j_call: TRBJ2-7; d_call: -; v_call: TRBV4-1; clone_size: -; cdr3_nt: TGCGCCAGCAGCCAAGAATGGAGCAACGAGCAGTACTTC; cdr3_aa: CASSQEWSNEQYF
j_call: TRBJ1-6; d_call: -; v_call: TRBV7-3; clone_size: few; cdr3_nt: TGTGCCAGCAGCCTCCAACAGGGTCCGAATTCACCCCTCCACTTT; cdr3_aa: CASSLQQGPNSPLHF
j_call: TRBJ2-1; d_call: TRBD1; v_call: TRBV20-1; clone_size: -; cdr3_nt: TGCAGTGCTAGAGTTGAAGCCGGGACAGCCTCCTACAATGAGCAGTTCTTC; cdr3_aa: CSARVEAGTASYNEQFF
j_call: TRBJ2-3; d_call: -; v_call: TRBV7-9; clone_size: once; cdr3_nt: TGTGCCAGCAGCTTCAGGCGTCTGGGCACAGATACGCAGTATTTT; cdr3_aa: CASSFRRLGTDTQYF
j_call: TRBJ1-1; d_call: TRBD1; v_call: TRBV2; clone_size: -; cdr3_nt: TGTGCCAGCAGTGAGGACAGGGCTAACACTGAAGCTTTCTTT; cdr3_aa: CASSEDRANTEAFF
j_call: TRBJ2-7; d_call: TRBD2; v_call: TRBV29-1; clone_size: -; cdr3_nt: TGCAGCGTCCTCAGGACTAGCACACCCTACGAGCAGTACTTC; cdr3_aa: CSVLRTSTPYEQYF
j_call: TRBJ2-3; d_call: -; v_call: TRBV29-1; clone_size: many; cdr3_nt: TGCAGCGCCTCTGACCCCCTCTATGACATCACAGATACGCAGTATTTT; cdr3_aa: CSASDPLYDITDTQYF
j_call: TRBJ2-5; d_call: -; v_call: TRBV25-1; clone_size: -; cdr3_nt: TGTGCCAGCAGTGAATTTTCGGGGACGACGTCGGGGACCCAGTACTTC; cdr3_aa: CASSEFSGTTSGTQYF
j_call: TRBJ2-3; d_call: TRBD1; v_call: TRBV5-1; clone_size: many; cdr3_nt: TGCGCCAGCAGCTTCGGGACAGATCGCACAGATACGCAGTATTTT; cdr3_aa: CASSFGTDRTDTQYF
j_call: TRBJ1-2; d_call: -; v_call: TRBV20-1; clone_size: -; cdr3_nt: TGCAGTGCTCCAGACGGAGGGGGCTACACCTTC; cdr3_aa: CSAPDGGGYTF
j_call: TRBJ2-7; d_call: -; v_call: TRBV12-3/TRBV12-4; clone_size: few; cdr3_nt: TGTGCCAGCAGCGCGGACATCCGACCGTACGAGCAGTACTTC; cdr3_aa: CASSADIRPYEQYF
j_call: TRBJ2-2; d_call: TRBD2; v_call: TRBV19; clone_size: -; cdr3_nt: TGTGCCAGTAGTACCCGACTAGCGGTGAACACCGGGGAGCTGTTTTTT; cdr3_aa: CASSTRLAVNTGELFF
j_call: TRBJ2-1; d_call: TRBD2; v_call: TRBV7-9; clone_size: many; cdr3_nt: TGTGCCAGCAGCTACGACCTGGGACTAGCGGGAGGCCAACTCAACAATGAGCAGTTCTTC; cdr3_aa: CASSYDLGLAGGQLNNEQFF
j_call: TRBJ2-7; d_call: TRBD1; v_call: TRBV19; clone_size: -; cdr3_nt: TGTGCCAGTAGTCCCCGGACAGGAGTGGCCTACGAGCAGTACTTC; cdr3_aa: CASSPRTGVAYEQYF
j_call: TRBJ2-3; d_call: -; v_call: TRBV6-4; clone_size: -; cdr3_nt: TGTGCCAGCAGTTCCAGGTCTAGCACAGATACGCAGTATTTT; cdr3_aa: CASSSRSSTDTQYF
j_call: TRBJ2-7; d_call: TRBD2; v_call: TRBV20-1; clone_size: -; cdr3_nt: TGCAGTGCTAGGTCAGGACTAGTTCGCGAGCAGTACTTC; cdr3_aa: CSARSGLVREQYF
j_call: TRBJ2-6; d_call: -; v_call: TRBV24-1; clone_size: -; cdr3_nt: TGTGCCACCAGTGATACGGGGTCTGGGGCCAACGTCCTGACTTTC; cdr3_aa: CATSDTGSGANVLTF
j_call: TRBJ2-7; d_call: -; v_call: TRBV7-3; clone_size: -; cdr3_nt: TGTGCCAGCAGCCCTTCATCCCAACCCGCCTACGAGCAGTACTTC; cdr3_aa: CASSPSSQPAYEQYF
j_call: TRBJ2-2; d_call: TRBD2; v_call: TRBV10-3; clone_size: -; cdr3_nt: TGTGCCATCTTTAGCGGGGGGGCACAGGGGGAGCTGTTTTTT; cdr3_aa: CAIFSGGAQGELFF
j_call: TRBJ1-6; d_call: -; v_call: TRBV7-2; clone_size: once; cdr3_nt: TGTGCCAGCAGCCAAGATGCGGTTCCGAGTAATTCACCCCTCCACTTT; cdr3_aa: CASSQDAVPSNSPLHF
j_call: TRBJ2-7; d_call: -; v_call: TRBV2; clone_size: -; cdr3_nt: TGTGCCAGCAGGGAGGGTTCCTACGAGCAGTACTTC; cdr3_aa: CASREGSYEQYF
j_call: TRBJ2-5; d_call: TRBD2; v_call: TRBV2; clone_size: -; cdr3_nt: TGTGCCAGCACTGGAGCGGGGGGGTTTGGGACCCAGTACTTC; cdr3_aa: CASTGAGGFGTQYF
j_call: TRBJ2-3; d_call: -; v_call: TRBV7-2; clone_size: -; cdr3_nt: TGTGCCAGCAGCTACCGTGAATCAGATACGCAGTATTTT; cdr3_aa: CASSYRESDTQYF
j_call: TRBJ2-7; d_call: TRBD1; v_call: TRBV6-1; clone_size: once; cdr3_nt: TGTGCCAGCAGACCACCGGGACAGGGGGTTTCAGGCTACGAGCAGTACTTC; cdr3_aa: CASRPPGQGVSGYEQYF
j_call: TRBJ2-1; d_call: -; v_call: TRBV7-2; clone_size: -; cdr3_nt: TGTGCCAGCAGCTTAGATAGGCCCAGGGGAGGCAATGAGCAGTTCTTC; cdr3_aa: CASSLDRPRGGNEQFF
j_call: TRBJ1-6; d_call: TRBD1; v_call: TRBV24-1; clone_size: few; cdr3_nt: TGTGCCGTAAGACAGGGGATTAATTCACCCCTCCACTTT; cdr3_aa: CAVRQGINSPLHF
j_call: TRBJ2-7; d_call: -; v_call: TRBV10-3; clone_size: -; cdr3_nt: TGTGCCATCTCCACTGGGGGTTTCGCCCAGGACTACGAGCAGTACTTC; cdr3_aa: CAISTGGFAQDYEQYF
j_call: TRBJ2-7; d_call: TRBD2; v_call: TRBV7-9; clone_size: -; cdr3_nt: TGTGCCAGCAGCTTGGCGCGAACTAGCGGGAGGGACTACGAGCAGTACTTC; cdr3_aa: CASSLARTSGRDYEQYF
j_call: TRBJ2-7; d_call: -; v_call: TRBV20-1; clone_size: -; cdr3_nt: TGCAGTCCGGGGAACGTCGACGAGCAGTACTTC; cdr3_aa: CSPGNVDEQYF
j_call: TRBJ2-1; d_call: -; v_call: TRBV7-8; clone_size: -; cdr3_nt: TGTGCCAGCAGCTTAGCCGTTACCTACAATGAGCAGTTCTTC; cdr3_aa: CASSLAVTYNEQFF
j_call: TRBJ2-3; d_call: TRBD2; v_call: TRBV11-2; clone_size: -; cdr3_nt: TGTGCCAGCAGCTTATTTCTAGCGGCTAGCACAGATACGCAGTATTTT; cdr3_aa: CASSLFLAASTDTQYF
j_call: TRBJ1-6; d_call: TRBD1; v_call: TRBV5-1; clone_size: once; cdr3_nt: TGCGCCAGCAGCTTGGGCTTAGTCGGACAGGGCTATAATTCACCCCTCCACTTT; cdr3_aa: CASSLGLVGQGYNSPLHF
j_call: TRBJ1-2; d_call: TRBD1; v_call: TRBV4-1; clone_size: -; cdr3_nt: TGCGCCAGCAGCCAAGAGGGCAGGGGGATCGGCTACACCTTC; cdr3_aa: CASSQEGRGIGYTF
j_call: TRBJ2-1; d_call: -; v_call: TRBV7-2; clone_size: many; cdr3_nt: TGTGCCAGCAGCTTAGCCGCCCCGGGTTTTGAGCAGTTCTTC; cdr3_aa: CASSLAAPGFEQFF
j_call: TRBJ2-1; d_call: -; v_call: TRBV19; clone_size: many; cdr3_nt: TGTGCCAGTAGTATTGGCGCGAGCTCCTACAATGAGCAGTTCTTC; cdr3_aa: CASSIGASSYNEQFF
j_call: TRBJ1-1; d_call: -; v_call: TRBV5-1; clone_size: -; cdr3_nt: TGCGCCAGCAGCTGGGACACGGTCGAAGCTTTCTTT; cdr3_aa: CASSWDTVEAFF
j_call: TRBJ2-3; d_call: TRBD2; v_call: TRBV13; clone_size: -; cdr3_nt: TGTGCCAGCAGCTTAAGTTTCGCTAGCGGGAGGGCCGGAGCAGATACGCAGTATTTT; cdr3_aa: CASSLSFASGRAGADTQYF
j_call: TRBJ1-1; d_call: -; v_call: TRBV4-1; clone_size: -; cdr3_nt: TGTGCCAGCAGCCAAGATAGTCGGGGAGTCCCTGAAGCTTTCTTT; cdr3_aa: CASSQDSRGVPEAFF
j_call: TRBJ1-1; d_call: TRBD1; v_call: TRBV15; clone_size: -; cdr3_nt: TGTGCCACCAGCACCAGAGGGACAGGGCGGCAAGCTTTCTTT; cdr3_aa: CATSTRGTGRQAFF
j_call: TRBJ2-1; d_call: TRBD2; v_call: TRBV5-1; clone_size: once; cdr3_nt: TGCGCCAGCACAGCGGGAGAGCAGGTGGATGAGCAGTTCTTC; cdr3_aa: CASTAGEQVDEQFF
j_call: TRBJ2-5; d_call: -; v_call: TRBV9; clone_size: -; cdr3_nt: TGTGCCAGCAGCGCCGACCTACAAGAGACCCAGTACTTC; cdr3_aa: CASSADLQETQYF
j_call: TRBJ2-1; d_call: -; v_call: TRBV2; clone_size: few; cdr3_nt: TGTGCCAGCAGTGAAGCGCTTCCCTCCATCTCGATCGAGTTCTTC; cdr3_aa: CASSEALPSISIEFF
j_call: TRBJ2-3; d_call: -; v_call: TRBV10-3; clone_size: -; cdr3_nt: TGTGCCATCAGTCCAGCGGAGACCTGGGATACGCAGTATTTT; cdr3_aa: CAISPAETWDTQYF
j_call: TRBJ2-7; d_call: -; v_call: TRBV7-6; clone_size: many; cdr3_nt: TGTGCCAGCAGCTTACTCGGAGGATCCTACGAGCAGTACTTC; cdr3_aa: CASSLLGGSYEQYF
j_call: TRBJ1-6; d_call: -; v_call: TRBV4-2; clone_size: many; cdr3_nt: TGTGCCAGCAGCCAAGATTACGGTGGGAGCTCCTATAATTCACCCCTCCACTTT; cdr3_aa: CASSQDYGGSSYNSPLHF
j_call: TRBJ2-2; d_call: -; v_call: TRBV24-1; clone_size: -; cdr3_nt: TGTGCCACCAGTGGGGCAGGGGCGAACACCGGGGAGCTGTTTTTT; cdr3_aa: CATSGAGANTGELFF
j_call: TRBJ2-7; d_call: -; v_call: TRBV7-9; clone_size: few; cdr3_nt: TGTGCCAGCAGCTTAATACCGGGCGAGCAGTACTTC; cdr3_aa: CASSLIPGEQYF
j_call: TRBJ2-7; d_call: TRBD2; v_call: TRBV24-1; clone_size: -; cdr3_nt: TGTGCCACCAGTGATGGGGCGGGAGATGCCTACGAGCAGTACTTC; cdr3_aa: CATSDGAGDAYEQYF
j_call: TRBJ1-2; d_call: -; v_call: TRBV15; clone_size: few; cdr3_nt: TGTGCCACCAGCCGTGACACGAACTATGGCTACACCTTC; cdr3_aa: CATSRDTNYGYTF